Below, one TCR beta chain is given with its context. This CDR3 comprises 15 residues. Germline trimming cut 6 bases from V and 2 bases from J; bases unmatched to any gene: 7. Germline CDR1 is MNHEY and CDR2 is SMNVEV (reference sequence). Genomic DNA (from each subset) was split evenly across several immunoSEQ plates. Measured with immunoSEQ multiplex PCR; TCRdb has only the in-frame clones, and not every one. Of more than 500,000 clones listed, around 96% are singletons. These data belong to a study of shared clonotypes between healthy human individuals. All donors were Caucasian adults living in Nashville, Tennessee.

The TCR originated in a woman aged 30 to 39 in good health. V is TRBV27 and J is TRBJ2-3; 8 nucleotides agree with TRBD1. The material sequenced was naive CD4+ T cells sorted from blood. Indicated subset: CD45RA+ positively selected. The chain's CDR3 is CASRRQGAFTDTQYF. DNA of the CDR3: TGTGCCAGCAGGAGGCAGGGGGCGTTCACAGATACGCAGTATTTT.